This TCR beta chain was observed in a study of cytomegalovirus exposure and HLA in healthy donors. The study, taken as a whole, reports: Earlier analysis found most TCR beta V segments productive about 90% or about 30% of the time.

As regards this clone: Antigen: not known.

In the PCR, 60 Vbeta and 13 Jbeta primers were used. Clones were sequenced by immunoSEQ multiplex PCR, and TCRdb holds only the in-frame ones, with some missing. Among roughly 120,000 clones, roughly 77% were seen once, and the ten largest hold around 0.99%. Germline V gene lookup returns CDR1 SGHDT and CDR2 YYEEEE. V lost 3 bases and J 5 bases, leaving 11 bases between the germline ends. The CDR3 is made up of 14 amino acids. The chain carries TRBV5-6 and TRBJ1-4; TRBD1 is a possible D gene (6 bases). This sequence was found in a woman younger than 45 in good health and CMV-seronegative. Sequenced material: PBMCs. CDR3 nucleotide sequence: TGTGCCAGCAGCTCCCTGGACAGAAATGAAAAACTGTTTTTT. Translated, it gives CASSSLDRNEKLFF.